Presented here are 32 T cell receptor beta chains from one specimen sequenced in a study of tissue T cells after allogeneic stem cell transplantation. As for time point: mouse harvest day 7 after allogeneic transplant. Tail vein injection delivered 10^7 T-cell-depleted bone marrow cells and 10^6 splenic CD5+ T cells. Here immunoSEQ multiplex PCR was the method, and the copy in TCRdb shows in-frame clones only, minus some. Counted here are some 8,300 clones, 35% to 50% occurring once; the ten biggest clones make up approximately 1.5%. Sequences were obtained from skin. These receptors originate from a female BALB/c mouse given C57BL/6 T cells with graft-versus-host disease after an allogeneic hematopoietic cell transplant.

Remarks on this clone: The listed genes are named as in mouse. Coverage ceases 1 residue before the CDR3 finishes, and the germline J gene fills in the end. The chain employs TRBV19 and TRBJ1-4; 12 bases match TRBD1. The germline gives CDR1 FNHDT, CDR2 SITEND (reference sequence). The CDR3 is 16 amino acids. V lost 3 bases and J lost 2; bases outside the gene matches: 2. The DNA read from the CDR3 is TGTGCCAGCAGTAGGGGGACAGGGGGCTCCAACGAAAGATTATTT. Its protein is CASSRGTGGSNERLF. The full CDR3 protein is CASSRGTGGSNERLFF.

With regard to this clone: Genes and germline come from the mouse. Read data end 1 residue before the CDR3 end; the end is taken from the germline J gene. The same CDR3 can be traced to other DNA sequences in this sample. The gene calls are TRBV23 and TRBJ1-1; TRBD1, the table's D call, lacks a check against the DNA. The CDR3 spans 13 residues. Germline-derived CDR1 and CDR2 are KGHTA and FQNQQP. CDR3 region: CSSSRDRNTEVFF. Incomplete CDR3 DNA: TGCTCCAGCAGCCGGGACAGAAACACAGAAGTCTTC.

On this clone: Any gene name here is a mouse gene name. The sequence runs out 1 residue before the end of the CDR3; the remainder is reconstructed from the germline J gene. This chain joins TRBV19 and TRBJ2-5; D is perhaps TRBD1 (6 bases). Germline-derived CDR1 and CDR2 are FNHDT and SITEND (reference sequence). The CDR3 is 14 residues long. The germline V and J ends were trimmed by 3 bases and 2 bases, with 10 bases remaining between them. Here the CDR3 reads CASSTRDTQDTQYF. The part of the CDR3 DNA that was read is TGTGCCAGCAGTACTAGGGACACCCAAGACACCCAGTAC.

As regards this clone: Gene names and germline refer to mouse. The read is 1 residue too short to cover the CDR3 end, so that end is filled in from the germline J gene. This chain connects TRBV23 to TRBJ2-5; TRBD1 is the table's D call, not checked against the DNA. The germline CDR1 and CDR2 sequences are KGHTA and FQNQQP. The CDR3 is 14 residues long. The CDR3 sequence is CSSSQTVNQDTQYF. The DNA read from the CDR3 is TGCTCCAGCAGTCAAACAGTTAACCAAGACACCCAGTAC.

Points on this clone: These gene names are mouse names. The CDR3 is cut off 1 residue early in the read; its end comes from the germline J gene. This chain uses TRBV13-3 with TRBJ2-1; D may correspond to TRBD1 or TRBD2 (5 bases each). Trimming took 0 bases from V and 4 from J, leaving 11 bases between them. The CDR3 contains 15 residues. CDR1 is NNHDY, CDR2 SYVADS, per germline. Incomplete CDR3 DNA: TGTGCCAGCAGTGATGCGGGGGAGGGTTATGCTGAGCAGTTC. Translated, it gives CASSDAGEGYAEQF. The CDR3 reads in full as CASSDAGEGYAEQFF.

In the case of this clone: Gene names are the mouse ones. The read finishes 1 residue shy of the CDR3 end, and the germline J gene is used to complete it. The rearrangement links TRBV15 to TRBJ1-1; no clear D. V shed 5 bases and J shed 1 base, with 5 bases lying between them. This CDR3 region has 12 residues. Germline CDR1 is SGHND and CDR2 is FRSKSL. CDR3 amino acids: CASSRRNTEVFF. The sequenced part of the CDR3 DNA is TGTGCCAGCAGTCGGAGAAACACAGAAGTCTTC.

The table lists this clone with a few counts. The listed genes are named as in mouse. The read halts 1 residue ahead of the CDR3 end, with the missing end drawn from the germline J gene. The rearrangement uses TRBV20 and TRBJ1-3; possible D gene TRBD1, 6 bases. CDR3 length: 16 residues. Trimming cost V 0 bases and J 0 bases, with 12 bases left between them. Per germline, CDR1 GFQATS and CDR2 STVNSAI. This CDR3 is CGARDRDKDSGNTLYF. CDR3 DNA, as far as it was read: TGTGGTGCTAGGGATCGGGACAAAGATTCTGGAAATACGCTCTAT.

This clone is medium-sized in the sample. Any gene name here is a mouse gene name. The read comes to an end 1 residue before the CDR3 does, leaving the germline J gene to fill in the end. The J gene is TRBJ1-4, the V gene TRBV2, with 7 bases aligning to TRBD1. CDR1 is LGHNA, CDR2 YSYQKL, per germline. V shed 3 bases and J 7 bases; nucleotides not matched to a gene: 5. The CDR3 totals 14 residues. The CDR3 DNA, read in part, is TGTGCCAGCAGCCAGTACAGGGGACGCGAAAGATTATTT. Amino acids: CASSQYRGRERLF. The CDR3, in full, reads CASSQYRGRERLFF.

Notes on this clone: The genes are named according to mouse. Read coverage stops 1 residue before the CDR3 terminus; the germline J gene supplies the remainder. The gene calls are TRBV5 and TRBJ1-4; D uncertain. This CDR3 has 14 residues. V dropped 10 bases and J dropped 0 bases, with 12 bases sitting between them. Germline values: CDR1 LGHNA, CDR2 YNLKQL (reference sequence). The sequenced part of the CDR3 DNA is TGTGCCACCCCAGGACTGTTTTCCAACGAAAGATTATTT. This sequence encodes CATPGLFSNERLF. In full, the CDR3 is CATPGLFSNERLFF.

This clone qualifies as medium-sized. Gene names are the mouse ones. The read finishes 1 residue shy of the CDR3 end, and the germline J gene is used to complete it. The chain couples TRBV13-1 to TRBJ2-7, with 9 bases aligning to TRBD2. The CDR3 totals 13 residues. The germline V gene has CDR1 NSHNY and CDR2 SYGAGN. The J segment lost 3 bases and the V segment lost 2 bases, leaving 0 bases of the junction unmatched. Partial CDR3 DNA: TGTGCCAGCAGTGACTGGGGGGGCTATGAACAGTAC. It codes for CASSDWGGYEQY. In full, the CDR3 is CASSDWGGYEQYF.

Note on this clone: These gene names are mouse names. The identical CDR3 is also encoded by other nucleotide sequences in the sample. CDR3 bases read: TGTGCAAGCAGCTTAGACTGGGGACAAGACACCCAGTAC. Residues: CASSLDWGQDTQY. The full-length CDR3 reads as CASSLDWGQDTQYF. The chain links TRBV16 to TRBJ2-5; possible D gene TRBD2, 6 bases. The CDR3 end is not reached by the read, which stops 1 residue before it; the germline J gene fills it in. CDR3 length: 14 residues. Germline V CDR1 and CDR2: SGHSA, FRNQAP. Trimming stripped 0 bases from V and 3 bases from J, with 7 bases between.

Comment on this clone: Mouse names are used for the genes. The observed sequence ends 1 residue before the CDR3 terminus, with the missing tail filled in from the germline J gene. This chain uses TRBV12-2 with TRBJ2-5; 8 bases line up with TRBD2. CDR1 SGHLS and CDR2 HYDKME come from the germline V gene. The length of the CDR3 is 14 residues. The J segment lost 4 bases and the V segment lost 1 base, leaving 3 bases of the junction unmatched. Incomplete CDR3 DNA: TGTGCCAGCTCTCTAATACTGGGGGAAGACACCCAGTAC. Encoded protein: CASSLILGEDTQY. The CDR3 in full is CASSLILGEDTQYF.

In the case of this clone: Here the gene names and germline are mouse. The CDR3 goes on 1 residue after the read ends, and that part is filled in from the germline J gene. This rearrangement joins TRBV3 to TRBJ1-1; 8 bases are shared with TRBD1. This CDR3 has 14 amino acids. Germline V gene lookup returns CDR1 SNHLY and CDR2 FYNGKV (reference sequence). V lost 2 bases, J lost 3 bases, and 2 bases stayed unmatched. The DNA read from the CDR3 is TGTGCCAGCAGCTTACGACAGGGGCACACAGAAGTCTTC. Amino acids: CASSLRQGHTEVF. The whole CDR3 protein reads CASSLRQGHTEVFF.

This clone was seen once. Mouse gene names and germline throughout. The DNA ends 1 residue before the CDR3 does, and the rest of the CDR3 is filled in from the germline J gene. The chain recombines TRBV3 with TRBJ1-3; possible D gene TRBD1, 6 bases. The ends were cut back, 4 bases at V and 3 bases at J, with 10 bases in the middle. Germline V gene sequence: CDR1 SNHLY, CDR2 FYNGKV (reference sequence). This CDR3 region has 14 residues. This CDR3 reads CASSSTGFGNTLYF. CDR3 bases read: TGTGCCAGCAGCTCTACAGGGTTTGGAAATACGCTCTAT. The full variable domain, with the rest looked up from reference TRBV3 and TRBJ1-3, is GPKVLQIPSHQIIDMGQMVTLNCDPVSNHLYFYWYKQILGQQMEFLVNFYNGKVMEKSKLFKDQFSVERPDGSYFTLKIQPTALEDSAVYFCASSSTGFGNTLYFGEGSRLIVV.

About this clone itself: Here the gene names and germline are mouse. The read ends 1 residue early relative to the CDR3; the germline J gene fills the gap. The V gene is TRBV1, the J gene TRBJ1-6, with 7 nucleotides matching TRBD1. TRBJ1-6 carries the ORF label, with uncertain function. V trimming: 4 bases; J trimming: 7 bases; junction bases outside the gene matches: 7. CDR3 size: 15 residues. From germline, CDR1 is NSQYPW and CDR2 LRSPGD (reference sequence). Incomplete CDR3 DNA: TGCACCTGCAGTGGCCGGGACAGAGGAAATTCGCCCCTCTAC. Its translation is CTCSGRDRGNSPLY. The complete CDR3 reads CTCSGRDRGNSPLYF.

This clone was seen a single time. The listed genes are named as in mouse. The read comes to an end 1 residue before the CDR3 does, leaving the germline J gene to fill in the end. The V gene is TRBV26, the J gene TRBJ1-4; D ambiguous. CDR3 length equals 14 residues. Germline lookup yields CDR1 KGHPV and CDR2 FQNQEV (reference sequence). Trimming pared 3 bases from V and 0 bases from J, leaving 5 bases between. The CDR3 sequence is CASSLRISNERLFF. CDR3 DNA, as far as it was read: TGTGCCAGCAGTCTACGAATTTCCAACGAAAGATTATTT. Looking up the rest from reference TRBV26 and TRBJ1-4 gives the full variable domain: NSKVIQTPRYLVKGQGQKAKMRCIPEKGHPVVFWYQQNKNNEFKFLINFQNQEVLQQIDMTEKRFSAECPSNSPCSLEIQSSEAGDSALYLCASSLRISNERLFFGHGTKLSVL.

In regard to this clone: Gene labels here are mouse ones. The CDR3 end lies 1 residue beyond the end of the read and is filled in from the germline J gene. The V call is TRBV16, the J call TRBJ2-1, with a possible D match to TRBD1 (6 bases). The CDR3 is made up of 16 amino acids. The V and J ends lost 1 base and 0 bases respectively, with 10 bases between them. Germline assignment: CDR1 SGHSA and CDR2 FRNQAP. CDR3 in amino acids: CASSLARTANYAEQFF. CDR3 DNA (partial): TGTGCAAGCAGCTTAGCTAGGACAGCTAACTATGCTGAGCAGTTC. The full variable domain, with the rest looked up from reference TRBV16 and TRBJ2-1, is NAGVIQTPRHKVTGKGQEATLWCEPISGHSAVFWYRQTIVQGLEFLTYFRNQAPIDDSGMPKERFSAQMPNQSHSTLKIQSTQPQDSAVYLCASSLARTANYAEQFFGPGTRLTVL.

This clone has only a few counts. The gene names given are mouse names. The read ends 1 residue before the CDR3 terminus; that terminus is restored from the germline J gene. The V call is TRBV12-2, the J call TRBJ2-7; 8 bases line up with TRBD2. CDR1 and CDR2 (germline): SGHLS, HYDKME. CDR3 length: 14 residues. V dropped 0 bases and J dropped 4; count of bases not matched to a gene: 4. Incomplete CDR3 DNA: TGTGCCAGCTCTCTCGCGGGACTGGTATATGAACAGTAC. Translating it yields CASSLAGLVYEQY. The full CDR3 protein reads CASSLAGLVYEQYF. The complete variable domain, with remaining parts taken from reference TRBV12-2 and TRBJ2-7, reads NSGVVQSPRYIIKGKGERSILKCIPISGHLSVAWYQQTQGQELKFFIQHYDKMERDKGNLPSRFSVQQFDDYHSEMNMSALELEDSAVYFCASSLAGLVYEQYFGPGTRLTVL.

This clone is judged medium-sized. The germline and genes are mouse ones. With the read ending 1 residue before the CDR3 end, the germline J gene is used to fill in that end. The rearrangement joins TRBV26 to TRBJ2-1, with unresolved D. Germline V gene lookup returns CDR1 KGHPV and CDR2 FQNQEV (reference sequence). Trimming cost V 0 bases and J 0 bases, with 6 bases left between them. The CDR3 has 15 residues. CDR3 DNA (partial): TGTGCCAGCAGTCTGTCGGGAAATAACTATGCTGAGCAGTTC. Translated: CASSLSGNNYAEQF. Given in full, the CDR3 is CASSLSGNNYAEQFF.

A word on this clone: Each gene name is a mouse one. Read coverage stops 1 residue before the CDR3 terminus; the germline J gene supplies the remainder. The chain combines TRBV17 with TRBJ2-7; perhaps TRBD2 as D (7 bases). The CDR3 has 13 residues. Germline CDR1 is MNHDT and CDR2 is YYDKIL. Trimming cost V 8 bases and J 3 bases, with 14 bases left between them. CDR3: CASLGGPLYEQYF. The sequenced part of the CDR3 DNA is TGTGCTAGCCTCGGGGGGCCCCTCTATGAACAGTAC.

This clone has more than one count but fewer than ten. The gene names given are mouse names. The read halts 1 residue ahead of the CDR3 end, with the missing end drawn from the germline J gene. The chain recombines TRBV2 with TRBJ1-2, with 7 bases lining up with TRBD1. The germline V gene has CDR1 LGHNA and CDR2 YSYQKL. J was trimmed by 2 bases and V by 4 bases; bases with no gene match: 1. This CDR3 has 13 amino acids. CDR3 region: CASSPGQNSDYTF. The sequenced part of the CDR3 DNA is TGTGCCAGCAGCCCGGGACAGAACTCCGACTACACC.

As to this clone: Gene names and germline refer to mouse. The read comes to an end 1 residue before the CDR3 does, leaving the germline J gene to fill in the end. The chain recombines TRBV31 with TRBJ2-7; 10 nucleotides match TRBD2. The CDR3 is 13 residues long. Losses at the gene ends were 2 bases for V and 7 bases for J; bases not matched to a gene: 5. Germline V gene data show CDR1 as GKSSPN and CDR2 as SITVG. The covered CDR3 bases are TGTGCCTGGAGTTCTGGGGGGGCGAGGGAACAGTAC. Translated: CAWSSGGAREQY. The entire CDR3 protein is CAWSSGGAREQYF.

A few counts support this clone. Gene labels here are mouse ones. The CDR3 end is not reached by the read, which stops 1 residue before it; the germline J gene fills it in. This chain joins TRBV15 and TRBJ2-7; tentative D call: TRBD2 (6 bases). There are 13 residues in the CDR3. Germline CDR1 is SGHND and CDR2 is FRSKSL. Trimming cost V 1 base and J 4 bases, with 8 bases left between them. The CDR3 DNA, read in part, is TGTGCCAGCAGTTTAGGGGGGGAATATGAACAGTAC. It is translated as CASSLGGEYEQY. The full-length CDR3 reads as CASSLGGEYEQYF.

By proportion, this clone is medium-sized. Mouse germline and gene names are used. From the germline J gene comes the end of the CDR3, since the read stops 1 residue before it. V is TRBV26 and J is TRBJ2-7; TRBD1 might be the D (6 bases). V was clipped by 5 bases and J by 6 bases, with 11 bases between them. The CDR3 has 12 residues. From germline, CDR1 is KGHPV and CDR2 FQNQEV (reference sequence). The CDR3 bases that were read are TGTGCCAGCAGTGCATCAGGGGTTGAACAGTAC. The encoded protein is CASSASGVEQY. The whole CDR3 sequence is CASSASGVEQYF.

This clone has just one count. The germline and genes are mouse ones. Sequencing ends 1 residue short of the CDR3 end; the germline J gene provides the rest. The rearrangement joins TRBV19 to TRBJ2-4; 7 bases match TRBD2. CDR3 length: 14 amino acids. V shed 0 bases and J 6 bases; nucleotides not matched to a gene: 4. CDR1 and CDR2 (germline): FNHDT, SITEND (reference sequence). The sequenced part of the CDR3 DNA is TGTGCCAGCAGTATAGTGGGGGGAGGGAACACCTTGTAC. Its protein is CASSIVGGGNTLY. From start to end, the CDR3 is CASSIVGGGNTLYF.

Notes on this clone: Mouse gene names and germline throughout. The CDR3 is cut off 1 residue early in the read; its end comes from the germline J gene. This chain joins TRBV26 and TRBJ1-1; D gene unclear. Germline lookup yields CDR1 KGHPV and CDR2 FQNQEV (reference sequence). V lost 3 bases, J lost 0 bases, and 5 bases lay in between. The CDR3 covers 13 residues. This CDR3 is CASSLQTNTEVFF. CDR3 DNA (partial): TGTGCCAGCAGTCTACAGACAAACACAGAAGTCTTC.

About this clone itself: Each gene name is a mouse one. The CDR3 extends 1 residue past the end of the read, so its final part is completed from the germline J gene. The V call is TRBV26, the J call TRBJ2-4, with D perhaps TRBD1 (6 bases). V was clipped by 5 bases and J by 0 bases, with 9 bases between them. Germline values: CDR1 KGHPV, CDR2 FQNQEV (reference sequence). This CDR3 has 14 residues. Incomplete CDR3 DNA: TGTGCCAGCAGTGATGGGACAAGTCAAAACACCTTGTAC. This codes for CASSDGTSQNTLY. The CDR3 as a whole reads CASSDGTSQNTLYF. Based on the CDR3 plus reference TRBV26 and TRBJ2-4, the full variable domain is NSKVIQTPRYLVKGQGQKAKMRCIPEKGHPVVFWYQQNKNNEFKFLINFQNQEVLQQIDMTEKRFSAECPSNSPCSLEIQSSEAGDSALYLCASSDGTSQNTLYFGAGTRLSVL.

In the case of this clone: Gene names and germline refer to mouse. The CDR3 goes on 1 residue after the read ends, and that part is filled in from the germline J gene. J is TRBJ2-4 and V is TRBV15, with TRBD2 identical over 7 bases. The CDR3 extends over 13 amino acids. CDR1 SGHND and CDR2 FRSKSL come from the germline V gene. V gave up 6 bases and J gave up 4 bases; unmatched junction bases: 4. The CDR3 DNA, read in part, is TGTGCCAGCAGCCCTGGGGGAAAAAACACCTTGTAC. It encodes CASSPGGKNTLY. The full CDR3 protein is CASSPGGKNTLYF.

On this clone itself: Gene names follow the mouse nomenclature. The CDR3 end is not reached by the read, which stops 1 residue before it; the germline J gene fills it in. The chain employs TRBV13-1 and TRBJ2-5; 14 positions match TRBD2. This CDR3 is built from 16 residues. Germline loops: CDR1 NSHNY, CDR2 SYGAGN. After removal of 1 base from V and 5 bases from J, the junction contained 3 bases not matched to a gene. Here the CDR3 reads CASSDLGLGGRDTQYF. The sequenced CDR3 bases are TGTGCCAGCAGTGATTTGGGACTGGGGGGGCGAGACACCCAGTAC.

For this clone: Here the gene names and germline are mouse. Read sequence stops 1 residue before the CDR3 end, and the germline J gene provides the missing end. This chain links TRBV12-2 with TRBJ1-3, with D uncertain. The V gene lost 4 bases and the J gene lost 3 bases, with 6 bases spanning the gap. Looked up from germline, CDR1 is SGHLS and CDR2 is HYDKME. The CDR3 contains 12 residues. CDR3 amino acids: CASSGVGNTLYF. Incomplete CDR3 DNA: TGTGCCAGCTCCGGGGTTGGAAATACGCTCTAT.

As regards this clone: Gene names and germline refer to mouse. The read stops 1 residue short of the end of the CDR3; the missing end is completed from the germline J gene. This rearrangement joins TRBV26 to TRBJ1-1, with D unclear. The CDR3 covers 11 residues. V dropped 2 bases and J dropped 3 bases, with 1 base sitting between them. Germline V gene lookup returns CDR1 KGHPV and CDR2 FQNQEV (reference sequence). The CDR3 bases that were read are TGTGCCAGCAGTCTGGACACAGAAGTCTTC. It encodes CASSLDTEVF. The whole CDR3 protein reads CASSLDTEVFF.

About this clone itself: Genes here carry mouse names. The CDR3 goes on 1 residue after the read ends, and that part is filled in from the germline J gene. This sequence joins TRBV19 and TRBJ1-2, with 7 bases aligning to TRBD1. The trim removed 3 bases at V and 0 bases at J, leaving 5 bases unmatched. The CDR3 totals 15 residues. Germline V gene sequence: CDR1 FNHDT, CDR2 SITEND (reference sequence). The CDR3 protein is CASSTIGTANSDYTF. The CDR3 bases that were read are TGTGCCAGCAGTACAATCGGGACAGCAAACTCCGACTACACC.